The source of this T cell receptor (beta chain) is a study of radiation and T cells in renal cell carcinoma (dated by TCRdb to the early 2020s). Some background on the complete study: TCR beta sequencing covered some 55 samples in total, comprising approximately 26 tumors and some 27 peripheral blood samples. The last blood draw happened 4 weeks after radiation, timed to coincide with nephrectomy. Across all 50 or so samples, roughly 3,700,000 unique CDR3 nucleotide sequences encoding 2,658,974 unique CDR3 amino acid sequences were identified.

TCR beta libraries were generated from genomic DNA with the immunoSEQ kit, following the manufacturer's recommendations. Library preparation used a first multiplex PCR with proprietary primers, then a second PCR adding unique barcodes, with bead cleanups after each round. Each sample batch included a kit-provided positive control reaction and a negative control reaction. The final libraries underwent checking on an Agilent 4200 TapeStation D1000 ScreenTape, volumetric pooling, and quantification by qPCR. Sequencing was performed on an Illumina NextSeq500 using a MidOutput 150-cycle cartridge, with 156 Read1 cycles, 15 Index1 cycles, and the kit custom primers. The pooled library was loaded at 1.0 pM with a 20% PhiX control spike-in. On the study's bioinformatics: Vendor-processed data were analyzed in R, with a clonotype defined as all T cells sharing the same CDR3 nucleotide sequence. In the clone abundance analyses, frequencies were normalized to the 10,000 most abundant clones in each sample. Public T cell clones, averaging fewer than five per sample, were removed before analysis. Tumor-enriched clonotypes and baseline blood-enriched clonotypes were defined as those with an abundance difference of at least 32-fold between compartments. A beta-binomial differential abundance model was applied to find clonotypes that expanded or contracted between blood time points. The Baroni-Urbani and Buser coefficient was used to measure tumor-blood repertoire similarity, and groups were compared with two-tailed Wilcoxon tests in R. TCRdb holds this immuneACCESS table with in-frame rearrangements only. Some clones are missing; in checked studies, unresolved V genes explain under half, and the rest has no known cause. Clone size and V and J calls were adopted from that table, with D and trimming inferred from the DNA. The sample table contains 50,000 to 65,000 clones; only one count was recorded for 65% to 80% of them. The biggest ten clones account for roughly 7.5% of the sample.

The investigation overall reported the following: Because pretreatment tumor biopsies were not available, the baseline intratumoral presence of clonotypes could not be determined. In blood, the top tumor clonotypes increased between baseline and 2 weeks post-radiation and then shrank by 4 weeks, which suggests that tumor-resident clones expanded only transiently. The single-armed trial design could not address effects of radiation dose or scheduling on the TCR repertoire. Changes in the blood repertoire were not tracked past 4 weeks after treatment.

Sample time point, as interpreted from the label and publication: blood 4 weeks post-SBRT, at nephrectomy. The treatment or condition label here, explained by the study, means: 15 Gy SBRT to primary tumor, nephrectomy 4 weeks later. The samples were drawn from a clinical trial, where primary renal cell carcinomas were treated with 15 Gy of stereotactic body radiation therapy and then removed by nephrectomy 4 weeks afterward. To follow tumor-enriched clonotypes, peripheral blood was collected serially from radiation-treated patients at baseline and again at 2 weeks and 4 weeks after SBRT. Renal cell carcinoma with clear cell pathology was present in all patients. Genomic DNA for TCR sequencing was prepared using the QIAamp DNA Blood Mini Kit (Qiagen). The analyses included just those samples that passed every quality control check. This clone was counted many times. It lacks a known antigen. One base away there is no much larger clone; base qualities are not given.

V ends up 0 bases short and J 7 bases short, with an unmatched junction base count of 7. CDR1 and CDR2 were assigned from the germline V gene as MGHRA and YSYEKL. Inclusive of the bounding cysteine and phenylalanine, the CDR3 is 15 residues long. The CDR3 DNA has 45 bases and is translated from base 1. The chain links TRBV4-1 with TRBJ1-2; 8 of the junction bases match TRBD1. This specimen consisted of blood, obtained from a patient whose treatment included radiotherapy and nephrectomy. The TCR sequence derives from a man between 60 and 70 years old with renal cell carcinoma. The CDR3 amino acid sequence is: CASSQEILTGAGYTF. In nucleotides, the sequence is TGCGCCAGCAGCCAAGAAATCCTGACAGGGGCTGGCTACACCTTC.